The 9 T cell receptor beta chains in this list originate from one sample, sequenced in a study of PD-1 blockade in classical Hodgkin lymphoma. TCRdb keeps only in-frame clones here, not all; method: immunoSEQ multiplex PCR. Of some 53,000 clones detected, around nine tenths appear once; the ten largest clones hold approximately 7%. Time point given: cycle 4 day 1 (C4D1), after 6 weeks of nivolumab. Each patient's relapse followed autologous stem cell transplantation, and brentuximab vedotin exposure varied. The material was peripheral blood mononuclear cells (PBMCs), obtained before the fourth cycle of nivolumab. These receptor sequences come from a human donor with classical Hodgkin lymphoma.

The chain joins TRBV4-1 to TRBJ1-2; D may be TRBD1 (6 bases). Germline lookup yields CDR1 MGHRA and CDR2 YSYEKL. V was clipped by 1 base and J by 2 bases, with 20 bases between them. The CDR3 consists of 18 residues. The CDR3 nucleotides are TGCGCCAGCAGCCAAGGAGGGGGTGTAAGCCCCTCCAACTATGGCTACACCTTC. This codes for CASSQGGGVSPSNYGYTF.

The chain combines TRBV6-6 with TRBJ2-7; D gene ambiguous. CDR3 length: 13 amino acids. Trimming pared 6 bases from V and 3 bases from J, leaving 12 bases between. Germline CDR1 MNHNY, CDR2 SVGAGI (reference sequence). The CDR3 DNA sequence: TGTGCCAGCAGCTCCCCTCACATCTACGAGCAGTACTTC. It is translated as CASSSPHIYEQYF.

This clone has only one observation. This sequence joins TRBV15 and TRBJ1-5; no firm D call. The CDR3 runs 13 residues. CDR1 LNHNV and CDR2 YYDKDF come from the germline V gene (reference sequence). The V and J ends lost 1 base and 6 bases respectively, with 7 bases between them. This chain's CDR3 is CATSRGLGQPQHF. CDR3 nucleotides: TGTGCCACCAGCAGAGGTCTCGGTCAGCCCCAGCATTTT.

The rearrangement links TRBV19 to TRBJ2-6, with D maybe TRBD2 (6 bases). V gave up 6 bases and J gave up 0 bases, with 21 bases separating them. Per the germline V gene, CDR1 is LNHDA and CDR2 is SQIVND (reference sequence). This CDR3 comprises 19 residues. CDR3 sequence: CASRRRDPPNSSGANVLTF. CDR3 nucleotide sequence: TGTGCCAGTAGACGGCGGGACCCTCCGAATAGCTCTGGGGCCAACGTCCTGACTTTC.

The chain couples TRBV27 to TRBJ2-3, with D maybe TRBD1 (6 bases). The CDR3 covers 17 residues. The germline CDR1 and CDR2 sequences are MNHEY and SMNVEV (reference sequence). Deletions cut 5 bases from V and 2 bases from J, with 20 bases between. The CDR3 spells CASSRALQGRNTDTQYF. The CDR3 DNA reads as TGTGCCAGCAGTAGGGCGCTTCAGGGGAGAAACACAGATACGCAGTATTTT.

This chain links TRBV11-1 with TRBJ1-1; D not certain. The V gene lost 1 base and the J gene lost 3 bases, with 9 bases spanning the gap. This CDR3 comprises 14 residues. The V gene's germline CDR1 is SGHAT and CDR2 FQDESV (reference sequence). CDR3 sequence (DNA): TGTGCCAGCAGCTTAGTGCGGGGTTACACTGAAGCTTTCTTT. It codes for CASSLVRGYTEAFF. Filled out from reference TRBV11-1 and TRBJ1-1, the complete variable domain reads EAEVAQSPRYKITEKSQAVAFWCDPISGHATLYWYRQILGQGPELLVQFQDESVVDDSQLPKDRFSAERLKGVDSTLKIQPAELGDSAMYLCASSLVRGYTEAFFGQGTRLTVV.

The chain links TRBV2 to TRBJ1-5, with D possibly TRBD1 on 5 matching bases. Germline loops: CDR1 SNHLY, CDR2 FYNNEI. Trimming removed 2 bases at V and 5 bases at J, with 10 bases between. CDR3 size: 14 residues. The CDR3: CASSEWWGDQPQHF. For the CDR3, the DNA is TGTGCCAGCAGTGAATGGTGGGGGGATCAGCCCCAGCATTTT.

The gene calls are TRBV19 and TRBJ2-7; 8 bases match TRBD2. The CDR3 runs to 17 residues. CDR1 and CDR2 (germline): LNHDA, SQIVND (reference sequence). Germline trimming cut 8 bases from V and 2 bases from J; bases unmatched to any gene: 17. CDR3: CASFRAPAGEVPYEQYF. The CDR3 region has the DNA TGTGCCAGTTTCCGGGCCCCAGCGGGAGAGGTACCCTACGAGCAGTACTTC.

Concerning this clone itself: One end of the junction is discordant with germline, which a read error may explain. This chain joins TRBV7-9 and TRBJ2-7, with TRBD1 identical over 7 bases. The CDR3 consists of 15 residues. From germline, CDR1 is SEHNR and CDR2 FQNEAQ (reference sequence). CDR3 loop: CASSKTTGLSNEQYF. In nucleotides, the CDR3 is TGTGCCAGCAGTAAAACGACAGGGCTCTCCAACGAGCAGTACTTC.